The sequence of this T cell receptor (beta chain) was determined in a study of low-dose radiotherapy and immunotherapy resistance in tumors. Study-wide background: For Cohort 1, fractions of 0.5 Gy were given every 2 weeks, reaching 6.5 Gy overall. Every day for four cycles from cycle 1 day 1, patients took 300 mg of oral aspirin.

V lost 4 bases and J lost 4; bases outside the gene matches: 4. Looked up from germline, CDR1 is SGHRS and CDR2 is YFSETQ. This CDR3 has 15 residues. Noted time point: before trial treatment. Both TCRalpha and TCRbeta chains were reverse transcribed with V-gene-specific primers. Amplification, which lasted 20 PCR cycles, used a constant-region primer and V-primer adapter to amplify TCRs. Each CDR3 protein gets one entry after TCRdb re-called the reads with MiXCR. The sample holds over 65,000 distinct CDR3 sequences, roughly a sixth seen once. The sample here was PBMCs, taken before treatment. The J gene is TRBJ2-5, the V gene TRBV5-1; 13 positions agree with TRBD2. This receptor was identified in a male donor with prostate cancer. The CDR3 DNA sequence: TGCGCCAGCAGCGGCACTAGCGGGGGGGCAGAGACCCAGTACTTC. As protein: CASSGTSGGAETQYF.